A single sample is the source of the 9 T cell receptor beta chains below, sequenced in a study of cytomegalovirus exposure and HLA in healthy donors. The PCR employed 60 Vbeta primers together with 13 Jbeta primers. Profiled with immunoSEQ multiplex PCR; TCRdb holds only in-frame clones, not every one. Seen here are more than 110,000 clones, 60% to 80% observed once, and the top ten hold roughly 4.7%. Sequencing used PBMCs. The receptors here all came from a male donor in good health and CMV-seronegative.

V is TRBV9 and J is TRBJ2-5; 8 nucleotides agree with TRBD1. The assigned J gene may be wrong: the sequence end matches TRBJ2-7 better. CDR1 SGDLS and CDR2 YYNGEE come from the germline V gene. The CDR3 has 16 amino acids. This CDR3 reads CASSAEGQGSTYEQYF. The CDR3 nucleotides read TGTGCCAGCAGCGCAGAAGGACAGGGATCCACCTACGAGCAGTACTTC.

The chain has TRBV7-2 and TRBJ2-3; D remains unclear. V gave up 5 bases and J gave up 2 bases, with 5 bases separating them. CDR1 is SGHTA, CDR2 FQGNSA, per germline. CDR3 length equals 12 residues. This chain's CDR3 is CASSLYTDTQYF. CDR3 in DNA: TGTGCCAGCAGCCTATACACAGATACGCAGTATTTT.

The chain couples TRBV10-3 to TRBJ1-5; 9 bases agree with TRBD1. CDR1 and CDR2 (germline): ENHRY, SYGVKD. Trimming at V came to 6 bases and at J to 3 bases, leaving 3 bases not matched to a gene. The CDR3 totals 14 residues. The CDR3 nucleotides are TGTGCCATCAGCCGGGACAGGGACAATCAGCCCCAGCATTTT. Protein sequence: CAISRDRDNQPQHF.

This chain joins TRBV6-5 and TRBJ1-6; the D is unclear. This CDR3 has 13 residues. V was trimmed by 1 base and J by 14 bases, leaving 12 bases between them. CDR1 and CDR2 from the germline V gene are MNHEY and SVGAGI. The CDR3 DNA sequence: TGTGCCAGCAGTTACTTTAGAGGCCAAGCCCTCCACTTT. Residues: CASSYFRGQALHF.

The chain has TRBV5-5 and TRBJ2-7, with D unresolved. Trimming took 0 bases from V and 4 from J, leaving 5 bases between them. The CDR3 contains 12 residues. Germline CDR1 and CDR2: SGHKS and YYEKEE (reference sequence). CDR3 amino acids: CASSLAIYEQYF. The CDR3 coding sequence is TGTGCCAGCAGCTTGGCCATTTACGAGCAGTACTTC.

The rearrangement joins TRBV6-1 to TRBJ2-3; the match to TRBD2 covers 7 bases. V dropped 4 bases and J dropped 7; count of bases not matched to a gene: 14. The length of the CDR3 is 16 residues. The germline V gene encodes CDR1 MNHNS and CDR2 SASEGT. The chain's CDR3 is CASSGLRRGGKYTQYF. CDR3 DNA: TGTGCCAGCAGTGGGCTCAGGCGGGGAGGGAAATATACGCAGTATTTT.

A single count supports this clone. The chain recombines TRBV2 with TRBJ1-2; D may be TRBD1 (5 bases). CDR1 and CDR2 (germline): SNHLY, FYNNEI. The V end lost 2 bases, the J end lost 8 bases, and 12 bases lay between the germline ends. This CDR3 has 13 amino acids. CDR3 loop: CASSERGTGGYTF. CDR3 DNA sequence: TGTGCCAGCAGTGAACGGGGGACGGGGGGCTACACCTTC.

In its sample, this clone was seen a few times. The V call is TRBV10-3, the J call TRBJ2-2, with 10 nucleotides matching TRBD2. With V trimmed by 7 bases and J by 0 bases, 14 bases remained unmatched. The CDR3 runs to 19 residues. CDR1 and CDR2 from the germline V gene are ENHRY and SYGVKD. The CDR3 DNA reads as TGTGCCATCACCCCGACAGGGATTAGCGGGGGGCCGAACACCGGGGAGCTGTTTTTT. Translated, it gives CAITPTGISGGPNTGELFF.

The chain is built from TRBV9 and TRBJ2-2, with 7 bases matching TRBD1. The germline CDR1 and CDR2 sequences are SGDLS and YYNGEE. V dropped 3 bases and J dropped 5; count of bases not matched to a gene: 7. The CDR3 has 15 residues. The CDR3 coding sequence is TGTGCCAGCAGCGCGACAGGGTCCCAAACCGGGGAGCTGTTTTTT. Protein: CASSATGSQTGELFF. The variable domain in full, with the rest retrieved from reference TRBV9 and TRBJ2-2, is DSGVTQTPKHLITATGQRVTLRCSPRSGDLSVYWYQQSLDQGLQFLIQYYNGEERAKGNILERFSAQQFPDLHSELNLSSLELGDSALYFCASSATGSQTGELFFGEGSRLTVL.